A selection of T cell receptor beta chains follows, all from one sample in a study of blood T cell repertoires in COVID-19. Produced via immunoSEQ multiplex PCR; TCRdb's table is partial and in-frame only. Found here are 150,000 to 200,000 clones, about 81% of them singletons; the top ten hold under 13%. Sequenced material: peripheral blood. These receptors were collected from a human donor in a cohort sampled during active COVID-19. Each CDR3 is given with its conserved first and last residue. D genes are given only for firm matches. Clone size, where shown, is once, few, many, or a class for clones that have expanded.

>TRBV7-2|.|.|TRBJ2-3
TGTGCCAGCACCCCCCCTCGCACAGATACGCAGTATTTT
CASTPPRTDTQYF
>TRBV7-2|.|.|TRBJ2-2
TGTGCCAGCAGCTTTCGGAGGGGCGGCACCGGGGAGCTGTTTTTT
CASSFRRGGTGELFF
>TRBV6-1|.|.|TRBJ1-2
TGTGCCAGCAGTGAAGGGGCAGCCATTGGCTATGGCTACACCTTC
CASSEGAAIGYGYTF
>TRBV28|.|.|TRBJ1-1
TGTGCCAGCAGTTTACCGTCGGGGAAGAACACTGAAGCTTTCTTT
CASSLPSGKNTEAFF
>TRBV7-9|.|.|TRBJ2-5
TGTGCCAGCAGCTTCGATTACAAACAAGAGACCCAGTACTTC
CASSFDYKQETQYF
>TRBV14|.|.|TRBJ1-2
TGTGCCAGCAGCCAAGAAAGGGGGACACGCGGTGGCTACACCTTC
CASSQERGTRGGYTF
>TRBV7-3|TRBD2|.|TRBJ2-2
TGTGCCAGCAGCTTAATCGCTAGCGGGACTGGGGAGCTGTTTTTT
CASSLIASGTGELFF
>TRBV25-1|TRBD1|.|TRBJ1-1
TGTGCCAGCAGTCCTGAGGTCAGGGGGCGCGAAATTAAAGCTTTCTTT
CASSPEVRGREIKAFF
>TRBV4-3|TRBD1|.|TRBJ1-1
TGCGCCAGCAGCCAAGAATCTTTTGGGGACAGGAACACTGAAGCTTTCTTT
CASSQESFGDRNTEAFF
>TRBV7-2|TRBD2|.|TRBJ2-1
TGTGCCAGCAGCCCAGGGAGGACTAGCGGGAGCAATGAGCAGTTCTTC
CASSPGRTSGSNEQFF
>TRBV7-2|TRBD2|.|TRBJ2-1
TGTGCCAGCAGCCCTGGACTAGCGAGGAACAATGAGCAGTTCTTC
CASSPGLARNNEQFF
>TRBV7-8|TRBD1|.|TRBJ2-1
TGTGCCAGCAGCTTAAGGGAAAACCGGGCAGGGGGCTTATGGTCCTACAATGAGCAGTTCTTC
CASSLRENRAGGLWSYNEQFF
>TRBV4-3|TRBD1|.|TRBJ1-4
TGCGCCAGCAGCCCAGGGACAGGGGGAAGTGAAAAACTGTTTTTT
CASSPGTGGSEKLFF
>TRBV7-9|TRBD1|.|TRBJ2-7
TGTGCCAGCAGCTCTATAAAGACAGGGGGATTCTACGAGCAGTACTTC
CASSSIKTGGFYEQYF
>TRBV27|TRBD2|.|TRBJ2-1
TGTGCCAGCAGTTTACTCCCCCCCGGTAGCGGGAGACTTTCCTACAATGAGCAGTTCTTC
CASSLLPPGSGRLSYNEQFF
>TRBV6-2/TRBV6-3|.|.|TRBJ2-7
TGTGCCAGCAGTTATCCAGGGCAGGTCTCCTACGAGCAGTACTTC
CASSYPGQVSYEQYF
>TRBV28|TRBD1|.|TRBJ1-2
TGTGCCAGCAGTCCACCCGGGACAGGGATTGGTGGCTACACCTTC
CASSPPGTGIGGYTF
>TRBV3-1/TRBV3-2|.|.|TRBJ2-7
TGTGCCAGCACCAAAGGGAGGGGGGCCGAACTATCCTCCTACGAGCAGTACTTC
CASTKGRGAELSSYEQYF
>TRBV2|TRBD1|.|TRBJ1-1
TGTGCCAGCGGTAAGGAGACAGGGTCTGAAGCTTTCTTT
CASGKETGSEAFF
>TRBV19|.|.|TRBJ1-1
TGTGCCAGTAGTATCGAGACAGCTTTGAACACTGAAGCTTTCTTT
CASSIETALNTEAFF
>TRBV7-3|TRBD2|.|TRBJ2-5
TGTGCCAGCAGCCTAATGGGACTAGCGGGTAAAGAGACCCAGTACTTC
CASSLMGLAGKETQYF
>TRBV5-6|.|.|TRBJ1-3
TGTGCCAGCAGCTTGCCGGCGGCTGGAAACACCATATATTTT
CASSLPAAGNTIYF
>TRBV30|TRBD1|.|TRBJ1-6
TGTGCCTGGAAGCCCTCGACGGGACAGTTTAATTCACCCCTCCACTTT
CAWKPSTGQFNSPLHF
>TRBV19|.|.|TRBJ1-5
TGTGCCAGTATACGAATAGATAGGGGTACCAATCAGCCCCAGCATTTT
CASIRIDRGTNQPQHF
>TRBV12-5|.|few|TRBJ2-3
TGTGCTAGTGGTTTGAACCCGATTAGCGGAAGCACAGATACGCAGTATTTT
CASGLNPISGSTDTQYF
>TRBV5-1|.|.|TRBJ2-5
TGCGCCAGCAGCTCAATTCCGGGACTCCAAGAGACCCAGTACTTC
CASSSIPGLQETQYF
>TRBV7-9|TRBD1|.|TRBJ1-2
TGTGCCAGCAGCCTGGGACAGGGGGCATCTAACTATGGCTACACCTTC
CASSLGQGASNYGYTF
>TRBV5-5|TRBD1|.|TRBJ1-1
TGTGCCAGCAACTCCTGGACAGGGCGAAACACTGAAGCTTTCTTT
CASNSWTGRNTEAFF
>TRBV28|TRBD2|many|TRBJ2-1
TGTGCCAGCAAACTAGCGGGGGACTACAATGAGCAGTTCTTC
CASKLAGDYNEQFF
>TRBV12-3/TRBV12-4|.|.|TRBJ1-1
TGTGCCAGCGGCGTCGGGATGAACACTGAAGCTTTCTTT
CASGVGMNTEAFF
>TRBV10-3|TRBD1|.|TRBJ1-5
TGTGCCATCAGTGAGGCTGACAGGGTGCTCAATCAGCCCCAGCATTTT
CAISEADRVLNQPQHF
>TRBV11-3|TRBD2|.|TRBJ2-1
TGTGCCAGCAGCTTGTCACTAGCGGGAACAAATGAGCAGTTCTTC
CASSLSLAGTNEQFF
>TRBV4-3|TRBD1|few|TRBJ2-3
TGCGCCAGCAGCTTCGGACAGGGGTCTCGCACAGATACGCAGTATTTT
CASSFGQGSRTDTQYF
>TRBV7-2|.|once|TRBJ1-2
TGTGCCAGCAGCTTAGCCAGGGCAGGGAAAGGCTACACCTTC
CASSLARAGKGYTF
>TRBV4-3|TRBD1|.|TRBJ1-1
TGCGCCAGCAGCCAATTTGGGATGCACGTGGACAGGGTATTGGATACTGAAGCTTTCTTT
CASSQFGMHVDRVLDTEAFF
>TRBV6-5|.|.|TRBJ1-2
TGTGCCAGCGGAAAGGGGATCGGTGGCTACACCTTC
CASGKGIGGYTF
>TRBV27|.|.|TRBJ2-5
TGTGCCAGCAGTTGGAGGGGCACAGAGACCCAGTACTTC
CASSWRGTETQYF
>TRBV7-3|.|.|TRBJ1-1
TGTGCCAGCAGCGACCAGGGTAGGAGAGGAGCTTTCTTT
CASSDQGRRGAFF
>TRBV6-2/TRBV6-3|.|.|TRBJ2-3
TGTGCCAGCAGCACCGGGATTAGAGCCAATACGCAGTATTTT
CASSTGIRANTQYF
>TRBV11-2|.|.|TRBJ2-6
TGTGCCAGCACCGACTCCGGGGCCAACGTCCTGACTTTC
CASTDSGANVLTF
>TRBV6-4|TRBD2|.|TRBJ2-2
TGTGCCAGCAGTCGCACCGGGACTAGCGGCCGGGGGGAGCTGTTTTTT
CASSRTGTSGRGELFF
>TRBV10-3|.|.|TRBJ2-1
TGTGCCATCAGGCCAGGGGGGTCGTACAATGAGCAGTTCTTC
CAIRPGGSYNEQFF
>TRBV18|.|.|TRBJ2-7
TGTGCCAGCTCTAAAACAGGAGACGAGCAGTACTTC
CASSKTGDEQYF
>TRBV10-3|.|.|TRBJ1-2
TGTGCCATCACGCCCCAGACAGGCAGTGGCTACACCTTC
CAITPQTGSGYTF
>TRBV10-3|.|.|TRBJ1-4
TGTGCCATAGGAGTTGATACTAATGAAAAACTGTTTTTT
CAIGVDTNEKLFF
>TRBV5-1|.|.|TRBJ2-1
TGCGCCAGCAGCTTGGTGCGGGAGCAGTTCTTC
CASSLVREQFF
>TRBV24-1|TRBD1|.|TRBJ2-1
TGTGCCACCAGTGATCCGGGACAGGGGACGAGGGAGCAGTTCTTC
CATSDPGQGTREQFF
>TRBV11-2|.|.|TRBJ2-5
TGTGCCAGCAGCCGCCAGCGATTCCAAGAGACCCAGTACTTC
CASSRQRFQETQYF
>TRBV6-1|.|.|TRBJ2-2
TGTGCCAGCAGTGAACTCAGAGGGTACACCGGGGAGCTGTTTTTT
CASSELRGYTGELFF
>TRBV6-2/TRBV6-3|.|.|TRBJ2-1
TGTGCCAGCAGTTACTCGGGGCGCACCCTAACTTACAATGAGCAGTTCTTC
CASSYSGRTLTYNEQFF